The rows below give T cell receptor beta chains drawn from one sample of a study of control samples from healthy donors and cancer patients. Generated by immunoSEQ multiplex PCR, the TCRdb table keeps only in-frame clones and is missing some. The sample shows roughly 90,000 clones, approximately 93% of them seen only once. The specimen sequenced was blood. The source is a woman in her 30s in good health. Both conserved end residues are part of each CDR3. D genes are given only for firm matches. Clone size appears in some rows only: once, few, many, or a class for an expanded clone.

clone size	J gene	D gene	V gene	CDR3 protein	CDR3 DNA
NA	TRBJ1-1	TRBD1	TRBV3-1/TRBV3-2	CASRSKVSGQGSWGTEAFF	TGTGCCAGCAGAAGTAAAGTATCGGGACAGGGCTCATGGGGCACTGAAGCTTTCTTT
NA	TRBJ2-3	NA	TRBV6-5	CASRLTSTDTQYF	TGTGCCAGCAGGCTAACTAGCACAGATACGCAGTATTTT
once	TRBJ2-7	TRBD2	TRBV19	CASSTGLAGEQYF	TGTGCCAGTAGTACGGGACTAGCGGGTGAGCAGTACTTC
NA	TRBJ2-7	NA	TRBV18	CASSPIHRNYEQYF	TGTGCCAGCTCACCAATCCACAGAAACTACGAGCAGTACTTC
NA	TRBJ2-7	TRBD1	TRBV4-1	CASSQERQGAHEQYF	TGCGCCAGCAGCCAAGAGAGACAGGGGGCCCACGAGCAGTACTTC
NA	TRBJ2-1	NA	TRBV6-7	CASSLTLCDEQFF	TGTGCCAGCAGTCTTACCTTATGCGATGAGCAGTTCTTC
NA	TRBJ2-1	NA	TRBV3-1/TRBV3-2	CASSQETALSYNEQFF	TGTGCCAGCAGCCAGGAGACAGCCCTCTCCTACAATGAGCAGTTCTTC
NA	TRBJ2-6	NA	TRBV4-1	CASSRNPWDISSGANVLTF	TGCGCCAGCAGCCGAAACCCTTGGGACATAAGCTCTGGGGCCAACGTCCTGACTTTC
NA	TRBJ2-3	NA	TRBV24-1	CATSDLRIDTDTQYF	TGTGCCACCAGTGATTTGAGAATTGACACAGATACGCAGTATTTT
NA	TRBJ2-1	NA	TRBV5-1	CASRVSSYNEQFF	TGCGCCAGCAGGGTGAGCTCCTACAATGAGCAGTTCTTC
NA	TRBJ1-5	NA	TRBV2	CASSLGREPQHF	TGTGCCAGCAGCTTAGGACGAGAGCCCCAGCATTTT
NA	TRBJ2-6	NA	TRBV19	CASSTQYSGANVLTF	TGTGCCAGTAGTACCCAGTACTCTGGGGCCAACGTCCTGACTTTC
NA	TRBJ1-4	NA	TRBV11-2	CASSRRGEKLFF	TGTGCCAGCAGCCGGAGGGGTGAAAAACTGTTTTTT
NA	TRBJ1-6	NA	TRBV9	CASSGDTSNSPLHF	TGTGCCAGCAGCGGGGACACTTCTAATTCACCCCTCCACTTT
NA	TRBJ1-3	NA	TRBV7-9	CASSPAQSSGNTIYF	TGTGCCAGCAGCCCAGCCCAGAGCTCTGGAAACACCATATATTTT
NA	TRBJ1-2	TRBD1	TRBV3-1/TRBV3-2	CASSQAGTGYGYTF	TGTGCCAGCAGCCAAGCTGGGACAGGCTATGGCTACACCTTC
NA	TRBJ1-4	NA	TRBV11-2	CASSLEGDNEKLFF	TGTGCCAGCAGCTTAGAGGGGGATAATGAAAAACTGTTTTTT
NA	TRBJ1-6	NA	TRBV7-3	CASSLRPNNSPLHF	TGTGCCAGCAGCCTAAGGCCTAATAATTCACCCCTCCACTTT
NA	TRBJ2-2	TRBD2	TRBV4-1	CASSQDDLAGRGSGELFF	TGCGCCAGCAGCCAAGATGACCTAGCGGGGAGGGGGTCCGGGGAGCTGTTTTTT
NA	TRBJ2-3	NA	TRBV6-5	CASSTTLSTDTQYF	TGTGCCAGCAGTACAACACTAAGCACAGATACGCAGTATTTT
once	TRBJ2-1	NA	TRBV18	CASSLGVDGEQFF	TGTGCCAGCTCCCTGGGGGTTGACGGTGAGCAGTTCTTC
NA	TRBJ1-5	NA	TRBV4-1	CASSRVSGNSNQPQHF	TGCGCCAGCAGCCGAGTCTCAGGGAATAGCAATCAGCCCCAGCATTTT
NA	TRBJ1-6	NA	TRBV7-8	CASSRGFNSPLHF	TGTGCCAGCAGCCGGGGGTTTAATTCACCCCTCCACTTT
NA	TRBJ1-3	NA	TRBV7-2	CASSLVAGVGSGNTIYF	TGTGCCAGCAGCTTAGTGGCAGGGGTGGGCTCTGGAAACACCATATATTTT
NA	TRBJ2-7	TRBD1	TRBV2	CASSGQGSSEQYF	TGTGCCAGCTCGGGACAGGGATCGAGCGAGCAGTACTTC
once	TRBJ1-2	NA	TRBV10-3	CAIKPGGTDYGYTF	TGTGCCATCAAGCCCGGGGGCACCGACTATGGCTACACCTTC
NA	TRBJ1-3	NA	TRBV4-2	CASSQHASRSGNTIYF	TGTGCCAGCAGCCAGCACGCATCGCGCTCTGGAAACACCATATATTTT
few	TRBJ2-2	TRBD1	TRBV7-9	CASRPGTANTGELFF	TGTGCCAGCAGGCCCGGGACAGCAAACACCGGGGAGCTGTTTTTT
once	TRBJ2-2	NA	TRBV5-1	CASSQAWNIPTGELFF	TGCGCCAGCAGCCAAGCTTGGAATATACCCACCGGGGAGCTGTTTTTT
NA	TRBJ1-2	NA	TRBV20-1	CSASPTLGHGYTF	TGCAGTGCTAGTCCCACTCTTGGACATGGCTACACCTTC
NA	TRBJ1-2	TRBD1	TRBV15	CATSRGTGQGAYYGYTF	TGTGCCACCAGCAGAGGGACCGGACAGGGGGCTTACTATGGCTACACCTTC
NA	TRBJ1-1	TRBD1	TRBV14	CASSQGQGWSAEAFF	TGTGCCAGCAGCCAAGGACAGGGTTGGAGCGCTGAAGCTTTCTTT
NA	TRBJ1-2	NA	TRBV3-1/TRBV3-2	CASSQDAGSSVNYGYTF	TGTGCCAGCAGCCAAGATGCAGGATCGAGTGTTAACTATGGCTACACCTTC
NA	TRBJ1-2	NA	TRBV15	CATSHTFSRVSENYGYTF	TGTGCCACCAGCCACACTTTTTCGAGGGTGTCGGAGAACTATGGCTACACCTTC
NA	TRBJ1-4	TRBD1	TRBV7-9	CASSPGQGLGEKLFF	TGTGCCAGCAGCCCGGGACAGGGGCTTGGTGAAAAACTGTTTTTT
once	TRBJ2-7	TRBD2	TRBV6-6	CASSYGPSGRTYEQYF	TGTGCCAGCAGTTACGGTCCTAGCGGGAGGACTTACGAGCAGTACTTC
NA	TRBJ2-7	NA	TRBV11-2	CASSPLGGGYEQYF	TGTGCCAGCAGCCCTCTGGGCGGAGGCTACGAGCAGTACTTC
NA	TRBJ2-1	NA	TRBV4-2	CASSQGMDYEQFF	TGTGCCAGCAGCCAAGGAATGGATTACGAGCAGTTCTTC
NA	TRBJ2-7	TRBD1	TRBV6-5	CASSPGQGKYEQYF	TGTGCCAGCAGCCCGGGACAGGGTAAATACGAGCAGTACTTC
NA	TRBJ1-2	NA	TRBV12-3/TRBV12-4	CASSFGDALVTF	TGTGCCAGCAGTTTTGGGGACGCTTTAGTCACCTTC
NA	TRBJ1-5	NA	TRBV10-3	CAIRDSNQPQHF	TGTGCCATCAGAGACAGTAATCAGCCCCAGCATTTT
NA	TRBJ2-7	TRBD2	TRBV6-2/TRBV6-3	CASSYLAGGTYEQYF	TGTGCCAGCAGTTACTTAGCGGGAGGGACCTACGAGCAGTACTTC
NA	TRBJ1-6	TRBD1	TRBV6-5	CASTQQGLGSPLHF	TGTGCCAGCACCCAACAGGGGTTGGGGTCACCCCTCCACTTT
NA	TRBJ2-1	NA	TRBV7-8	CASSLAGKAESSYNEQFF	TGTGCCAGCAGCTTAGCGGGGAAAGCGGAAAGCTCCTACAATGAGCAGTTCTTC
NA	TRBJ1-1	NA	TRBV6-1	CASSEARWGNTEAFF	TGTGCCAGCAGTGAAGCGCGTTGGGGAAACACTGAAGCTTTCTTT